This T cell receptor beta chain was documented in a study of blood T cell repertoires in COVID-19. The authors' processing: Scientists estimated how many nucleated cells there were by amplifying reference gene primers. Clones were read by immunoSEQ multiplex PCR, and TCRdb kept only the in-frame ones, dropping some. That table furnishes V, J and clone size, whereas the DNA furnished D and trimming. This table holds roughly 200,000 clones, around nine tenths found once. Cohorts were based on clinical histories the participants reported. This CDR3 comprises 12 residues. CDR1 is MNHEY, CDR2 SVGAGI, per germline. Trimming shortened V by 5 bases and J by 11 bases, and 15 bases separated the two germline ends.

This clonotype was obtained from a woman between 25 and 40 years old who had been exposed to COVID-19. V gene TRBV6-5 combines with J gene TRBJ1-1; no firm D call. Sequenced sample: PBMCs or T cells enriched from blood (not recorded which). CDR3: CASSTPSGRAFF. CDR3 sequence (DNA): TGTGCCAGCAGTACCCCGAGCGGACGGGCTTTCTTT.